These 12 T cell receptor beta chains came from one sample sequenced in a study of blood T cell repertoires in COVID-19. The assay was immunoSEQ multiplex PCR, and TCRdb's table has in-frame clones only and misses some. The sample contains fewer than 90,000 clones, about 96% of which appear only once. The sequenced sample was peripheral blood. Every receptor here comes from a human donor with active COVID-19. The donor label of this sample is uncertain.

The genes are TRBV5-1 and TRBJ2-1; 8 bases map to TRBD1. Germline V gene data show CDR1 as SGHRS and CDR2 as YFSETQ. The junction had 18 bases not matched to a gene; V was cut back by 4 bases and J by 6 bases. The CDR3 has 18 residues. This CDR3 reads CASSRRQGSLQYRNEQFF. The CDR3 DNA follows: TGCGCCAGCAGCCGACGACAGGGGTCTTTACAATATCGCAATGAGCAGTTCTTC.

This sequence joins TRBV5-1 and TRBJ2-5, with no clear D. The germline CDR1 and CDR2 sequences are SGHRS and YFSETQ. V was trimmed by 5 bases and J by 1 base, leaving 9 bases between them. This CDR3 is 13 amino acids long. CDR3 sequence: CASRNGVQETQYF. The CDR3 nucleotides are TGCGCCAGCAGAAACGGAGTCCAAGAGACCCAGTACTTC.

CDR3 coding DNA: TGTGCCAGCAGTCCGGGACAGGGTAACTACGAGCAGTACTTC. Translated, it gives CASSPGQGNYEQYF. The rearrangement links TRBV2 to TRBJ2-7; 9 nucleotides match TRBD1. CDR3 length: 14 amino acids. CDR1 and CDR2 (germline): SNHLY, FYNNEI. V was pared by 5 bases and J by 3 bases, with 5 bases of the junction left unmatched.

CDR3 sequence (DNA): TGCGCCAGCAGCTTGACAGGGCGTGACACTGAAGCTTTCTTT. Translating gives CASSLTGRDTEAFF. The chain is built from TRBV5-1 and TRBJ1-1, with D maybe TRBD1 (6 bases). Germline CDR1 is SGHRS and CDR2 is YFSETQ. Between the trimmed V and J ends, which lost 1 base and 3 bases, there was a span of 10 bases. This CDR3 contains 14 residues.

The chain links TRBV27 to TRBJ1-5; D may be TRBD1 (6 bases). This CDR3 is 16 amino acids long. Germline V CDR1 and CDR2: MNHEY, SMNVEV (reference sequence). The V end lost 2 bases, the J end lost 1 base, and 12 bases lay between the germline ends. CDR3 sequence: CASSLRGKGSNQPQHF. CDR3 bases: TGTGCCAGCAGTTTAAGGGGGAAAGGGAGCAATCAGCCCCAGCATTTT.

The J gene is TRBJ2-7, the V gene TRBV5-1, with 10 positions matching TRBD1. This CDR3 spans 15 amino acids. The V gene end was trimmed by 7 bases and the J gene end by 4 bases; junction bases not matched to a gene: 11. Germline values: CDR1 SGHRS, CDR2 YFSETQ. In nucleotides, the CDR3 is TGCGCCAGCGGAGGCGTGGGACAGGGGCTGTACGAGCAGTACTTC. Amino acids: CASGGVGQGLYEQYF.

The chain joins TRBV28 to TRBJ2-4; D perhaps matches TRBD1 (7 bases). Germline-derived CDR1 and CDR2 are MDHEN and SYDVKM. V lost 7 bases and J lost 1, with 14 bases in between. This CDR3 comprises 15 residues. In DNA form, the CDR3 reads TGTGCCAGCACTGCAGGGGGGTTCGCCAAAAACATTCAGTACTTC. Protein: CASTAGGFAKNIQYF.

The chain employs TRBV7-9 and TRBJ2-3, with 7 bases matching TRBD1. V shed 4 bases, J shed 3 bases, and the junction held 1 base outside the gene matches. This CDR3 contains 13 residues. Germline V lookup: CDR1 SEHNR, CDR2 FQNEAQ (reference sequence). The CDR3 reads CASSSGQTDTQYF. The DNA for the CDR3 is TGTGCCAGCAGCTCGGGACAGACAGATACGCAGTATTTT.

The rearrangement joins TRBV12-3 or TRBV12-4 to TRBJ2-6; D call uncertain. V shed 8 bases and J shed 0 bases, with 5 bases lying between them. The CDR3 totals 13 residues. This CDR3 reads CASQDSGANVLTF. CDR3 in DNA: TGTGCCAGCCAGGACTCTGGGGCCAACGTCCTGACTTTC.

This rearrangement joins TRBV15 to TRBJ2-7; 7 bases are shared with TRBD1. After removal of 3 bases from V and 4 bases from J, the junction contained 6 bases not matched to a gene. The CDR3 extends over 14 amino acids. The V gene's germline CDR1 is LNHNV and CDR2 YYDKDF (reference sequence). The CDR3 sequence is CATSSAPGGYEQYF. For the CDR3, the DNA is TGTGCCACCAGCAGTGCCCCAGGGGGATACGAGCAGTACTTC.

The chain recombines TRBV10-3 with TRBJ2-2; 8 bases agree with TRBD2. The CDR3 is 17 residues long. Germline values: CDR1 ENHRY, CDR2 SYGVKD. Losses at the gene ends were 0 bases for V and 7 bases for J; bases not matched to a gene: 10. In DNA, the CDR3 is TGTGCCATCAGTGAGTCGATGAGCGGGAGTGGTAGCGGGGAGCTGTTTTTT. It yields the protein CAISESMSGSGSGELFF.

J is TRBJ1-2 and V is TRBV9; TRBD1 aligns across 8 bases. The trim removed 0 bases at V and 3 bases at J, leaving 1 base unmatched. The CDR3 is 14 amino acids. Per germline, CDR1 SGDLS and CDR2 YYNGEE. This CDR3 is CASSVADRDYGYTF. For the CDR3, the DNA is TGTGCCAGCAGCGTAGCGGACAGGGACTATGGCTACACCTTC. The entire variable domain, with the rest obtained from reference TRBV9 and TRBJ1-2, is as follows: DSGVTQTPKHLITATGQRVTLRCSPRSGDLSVYWYQQSLDQGLQFLIQYYNGEERAKGNILERFSAQQFPDLHSELNLSSLELGDSALYFCASSVADRDYGYTFGSGTRLTVV.